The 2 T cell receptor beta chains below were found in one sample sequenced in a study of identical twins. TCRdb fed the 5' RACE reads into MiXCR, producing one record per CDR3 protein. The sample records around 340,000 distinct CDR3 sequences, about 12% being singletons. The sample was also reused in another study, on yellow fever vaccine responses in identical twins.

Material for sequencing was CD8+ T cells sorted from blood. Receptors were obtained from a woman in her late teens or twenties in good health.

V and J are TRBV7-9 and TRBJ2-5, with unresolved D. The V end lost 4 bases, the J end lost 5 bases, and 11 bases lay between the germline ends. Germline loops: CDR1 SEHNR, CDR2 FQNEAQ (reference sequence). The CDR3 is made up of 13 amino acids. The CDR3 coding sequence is TGTGCCAGCAGCTACGATCTCCGGGAGACCCAGTACTTC. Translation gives CASSYDLRETQYF.

The chain's CDR3 is CASSAQDGPNEKLFF. Written as DNA, the CDR3 is TGTGCCAGCAGCGCCCAGGACGGCCCTAATGAAAAACTGTTTTTT. The chain has TRBV7-9 and TRBJ1-4; D is ambiguous. The CDR3 sequence is 15 residues long. Trimming pared 5 bases from V and 3 bases from J, leaving 13 bases between. Germline lookup yields CDR1 SEHNR and CDR2 FQNEAQ (reference sequence).